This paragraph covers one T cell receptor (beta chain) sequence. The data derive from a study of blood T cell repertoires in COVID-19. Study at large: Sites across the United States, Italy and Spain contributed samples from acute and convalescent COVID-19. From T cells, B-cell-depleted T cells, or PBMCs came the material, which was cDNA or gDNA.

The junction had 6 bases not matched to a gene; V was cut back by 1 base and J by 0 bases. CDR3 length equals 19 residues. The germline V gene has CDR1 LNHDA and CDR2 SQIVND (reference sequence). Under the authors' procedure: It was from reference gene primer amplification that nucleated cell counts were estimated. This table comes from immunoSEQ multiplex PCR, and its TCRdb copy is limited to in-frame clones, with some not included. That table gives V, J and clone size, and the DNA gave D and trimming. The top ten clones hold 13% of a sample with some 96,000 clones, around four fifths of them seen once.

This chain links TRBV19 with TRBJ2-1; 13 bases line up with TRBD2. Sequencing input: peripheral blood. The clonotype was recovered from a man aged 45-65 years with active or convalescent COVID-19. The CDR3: CASSIGRLAGGGSYNEQFF. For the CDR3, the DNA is TGTGCCAGTAGTATAGGAAGACTAGCGGGAGGTGGCTCCTACAATGAGCAGTTCTTC.